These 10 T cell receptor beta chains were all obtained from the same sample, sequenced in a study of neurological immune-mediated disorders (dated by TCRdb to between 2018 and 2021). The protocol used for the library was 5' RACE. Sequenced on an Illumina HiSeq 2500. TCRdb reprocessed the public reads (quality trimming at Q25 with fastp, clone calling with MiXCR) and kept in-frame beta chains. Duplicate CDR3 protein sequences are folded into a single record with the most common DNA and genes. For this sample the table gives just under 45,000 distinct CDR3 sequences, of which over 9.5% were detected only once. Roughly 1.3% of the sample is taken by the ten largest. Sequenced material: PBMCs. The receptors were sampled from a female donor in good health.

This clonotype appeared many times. The chain's CDR3 is CASSTMGLAGAYEQYF. The CDR3 DNA is TGTGCCAGCAGCACCATGGGACTAGCGGGGGCCTACGAGCAGTACTTC. V usage is TRBV7-2 and J usage is TRBJ2-7; 14 nucleotides align to TRBD2. Looked up from germline, CDR1 is SGHTA and CDR2 is FQGNSA. The CDR3 sequence is 16 residues long. Trimming cost V 5 bases and J 2 bases; bases outside gene matches: 5.

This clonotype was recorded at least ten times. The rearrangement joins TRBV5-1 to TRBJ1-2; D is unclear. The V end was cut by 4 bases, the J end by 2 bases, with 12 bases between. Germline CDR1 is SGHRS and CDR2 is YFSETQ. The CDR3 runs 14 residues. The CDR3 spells CASSPDGFNYGYTF. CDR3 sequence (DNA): TGCGCCAGCAGCCCGGACGGTTTCAACTATGGCTACACCTTC. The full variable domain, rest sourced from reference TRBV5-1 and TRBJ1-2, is KAGVTQTPRYLIKTRGQQVTLSCSPISGHRSVSWYQQTPGQGLQFLFEYFSETQRNKGNFPGRFSGRQFSNSRSEMNVSTLELGDSALYLCASSPDGFNYGYTFGSGTRLTVV.

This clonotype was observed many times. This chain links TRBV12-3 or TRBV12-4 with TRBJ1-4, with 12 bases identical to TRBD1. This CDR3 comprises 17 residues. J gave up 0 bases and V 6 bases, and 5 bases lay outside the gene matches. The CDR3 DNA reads TGTGCCAGCAGGGGACAGGGGGCTCTAGCAACTAATGAAAAACTGTTTTTT. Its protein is CASRGQGALATNEKLFF.

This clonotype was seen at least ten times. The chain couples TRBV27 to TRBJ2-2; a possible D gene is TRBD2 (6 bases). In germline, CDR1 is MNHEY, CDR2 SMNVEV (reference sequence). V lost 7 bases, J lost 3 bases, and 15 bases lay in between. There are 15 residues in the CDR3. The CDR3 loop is CASNQGRGYTGELFF. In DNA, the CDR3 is TGTGCCAGCAACCAAGGGCGGGGATACACCGGGGAGCTGTTTTTT.

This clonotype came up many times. CDR3 sequence reads: CASSADRGRNSPLHF. For the CDR3, the DNA is TGCGCCAGCAGCGCTGACAGGGGGCGAAATTCACCCCTCCACTTT. The J gene is TRBJ1-6, the V gene TRBV5-1, with 10 bases matching TRBD1. The J segment lost 7 bases and the V segment lost 4 bases, leaving 5 bases of the junction unmatched. CDR1 is SGHRS and CDR2 is YFSETQ in the germline V gene. The CDR3 covers 15 residues.

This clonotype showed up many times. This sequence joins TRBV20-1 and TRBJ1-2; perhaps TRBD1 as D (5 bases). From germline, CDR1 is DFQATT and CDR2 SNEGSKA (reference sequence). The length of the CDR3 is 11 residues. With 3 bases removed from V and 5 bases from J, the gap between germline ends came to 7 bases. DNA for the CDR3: TGCAGTGCTAGGGGACCGTATGGCTACACCTTC. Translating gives CSARGPYGYTF.

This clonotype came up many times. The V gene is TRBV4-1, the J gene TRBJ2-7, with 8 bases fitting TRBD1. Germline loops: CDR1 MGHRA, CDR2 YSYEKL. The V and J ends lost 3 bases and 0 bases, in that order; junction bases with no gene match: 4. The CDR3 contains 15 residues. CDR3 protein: CASSQGQAYSYEQYF. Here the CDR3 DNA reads TGCGCCAGCAGCCAGGGACAGGCTTACTCCTACGAGCAGTACTTC.

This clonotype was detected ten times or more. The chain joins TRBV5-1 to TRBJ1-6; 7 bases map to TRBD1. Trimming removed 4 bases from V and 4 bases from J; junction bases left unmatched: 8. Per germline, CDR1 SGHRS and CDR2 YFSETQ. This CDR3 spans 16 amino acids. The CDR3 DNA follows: TGCGCCAGCAGCAGCTATGGACAGGCTTATAATTCACCCCTCCACTTT. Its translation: CASSSYGQAYNSPLHF.

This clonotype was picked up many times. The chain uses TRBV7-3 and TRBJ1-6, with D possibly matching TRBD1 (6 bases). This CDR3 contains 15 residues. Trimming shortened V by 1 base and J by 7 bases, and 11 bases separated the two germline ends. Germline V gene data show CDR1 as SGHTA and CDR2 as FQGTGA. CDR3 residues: CASSLNRAGNSPLHF. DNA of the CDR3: TGTGCCAGCAGCTTAAACAGGGCGGGGAATTCACCCCTCCACTTT.

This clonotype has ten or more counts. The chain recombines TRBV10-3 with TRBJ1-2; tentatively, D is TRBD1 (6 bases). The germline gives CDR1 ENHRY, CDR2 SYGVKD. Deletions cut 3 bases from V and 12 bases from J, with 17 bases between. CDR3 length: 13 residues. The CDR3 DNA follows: TGTGCCATCAGTGAAGGTGTGGGGGGACAAGACACCTTC. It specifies CAISEGVGGQDTF.